The 9 T cell receptor beta chains below all came from one sample that was sequenced in a study of T-cell reconstitution after alpha-beta-depleted transplantation in children. A TCRbeta library incorporating unique molecular identifiers was prepared. TCRdb re-called the PCR reads through MiXCR, storing one row per CDR3 protein. The sample yields around 130,000 distinct CDR3 sequences, roughly 10% seen once. The sample in question was PBMCs, mostly from graft donor cells, obtained 180 days after TCRalphabeta/CD19-depleted stem cell transplant. The receptor set was obtained from a girl under three years old who had a stem cell transplant for combined immunodeficiency, so the T cells may come from the graft donor.

There are a few counts of this clonotype. V and J are TRBV7-3 and TRBJ2-5; D remains ambiguous. Trimming stripped 1 base from V and 4 bases from J, with 7 bases between. Germline CDR1 and CDR2: SGHTA and FQGTGA. This CDR3 has 13 amino acids. The CDR3: CASSLSRLETQYF. The CDR3 coding sequence is TGTGCCAGCAGCTTAAGCCGTTTAGAGACCCAGTACTTC.

The chain uses TRBV20-1 and TRBJ2-3; D is undetermined. Germline values: CDR1 DFQATT, CDR2 SNEGSKA (reference sequence). The CDR3 is 14 amino acids. V lost 3 bases, J lost 4 bases, and 14 bases lay in between. This CDR3 reads CSASLVGWADTQYF. CDR3 sequence (DNA): TGCAGTGCTAGCCTGGTGGGGTGGGCAGATACGCAGTATTTT.

This clonotype has just a few counts. The chain recombines TRBV20-1 with TRBJ1-5; TRBD1 agrees at 9 bases. CDR1 and CDR2 (germline): DFQATT, SNEGSKA (reference sequence). This CDR3 is built from 14 residues. Trimming removed 3 bases from V and 7 bases from J; junction bases left unmatched: 7. Here the CDR3 DNA reads TGCAGTGCTAGGAGTACAGGGGGCGACCAGCCCCAGCATTTT. Its translation: CSARSTGGDQPQHF.

This clonotype was observed a handful of times. This chain connects TRBV5-1 to TRBJ1-1, with a tentative D call TRBD1 (5 bases). The CDR3 has 14 residues. CDR1 is SGHRS and CDR2 is YFSETQ in the germline V gene. Deletions cut 3 bases from V and 0 bases from J, with 9 bases between. The CDR3 here is CASSWDGLNTEAFF. CDR3 nucleotide sequence: TGCGCCAGCAGCTGGGACGGCTTGAACACTGAAGCTTTCTTT.

In this sample, this clonotype turned up a few times. The CDR3 coding sequence is TGCGCCAGCAGCCAAGATTTGACAGGGACAGAGACCCAGTACTTC. Residues: CASSQDLTGTETQYF. The chain links TRBV4-3 to TRBJ2-5; 7 nucleotides align to TRBD1. Germline V gene data show CDR1 as LGHNA and CDR2 as YSLEER. Germline trimming cut 0 bases from V and 4 bases from J; bases unmatched to any gene: 5. The CDR3 spans 15 residues.

V is TRBV14 and J is TRBJ2-3, with D perhaps matching TRBD2 (6 bases). V shed 3 bases and J shed 7 bases, with 17 bases lying between them. The V gene's germline CDR1 is SGHDN and CDR2 FVKESK. The CDR3 has 15 amino acids. In nucleotides, the CDR3 is TGTGCCAGCAGCCAGGAGGACTACCCGGGCTATACGCAGTATTTT. The encoded protein is CASSQEDYPGYTQYF.

This clonotype was counted a few times. The chain is built from TRBV5-1 and TRBJ2-7; 9 positions match TRBD1. The CDR3 is made up of 15 amino acids. V was pared by 6 bases and J by 4 bases, with 11 bases of the junction left unmatched. Germline loops: CDR1 SGHRS, CDR2 YFSETQ. CDR3 sequence (DNA): TGCGCCAGCAACCTGGCTGGGACAGGGCTTTACGAGCAGTACTTC. Protein sequence: CASNLAGTGLYEQYF.

The chain combines TRBV29-1 with TRBJ2-1; D uncertain. V lost 0 bases and J 0 bases, leaving 12 bases between the germline ends. Germline CDR1 is SQVTM and CDR2 is ANQGSEA. CDR3 length: 16 amino acids. DNA for the CDR3: TGCAGCGTTGAAGATACTATCCTTAGCTCCTACAATGAGCAGTTCTTC. Amino acid sequence: CSVEDTILSSYNEQFF.

V usage is TRBV6-5 and J usage is TRBJ2-7; D is undetermined. The CDR3 is 11 amino acids. V was cut by 2 bases and J by 6 bases, with 5 bases left in between. Germline CDR1 MNHEY, CDR2 SVGAGI. The CDR3 DNA reads as TGTGCCAGCAGTTACGGGCCCGAGCAGTACTTC. Translated: CASSYGPEQYF.